The clone carrying this T cell receptor (beta chain) was counted once. V was pared by 1 base and J by 2 bases, with 13 bases between. There are 16 residues in the CDR3. Germline CDR1 reads MGHDK; CDR2 reads SYGVNS. Produced via immunoSEQ multiplex PCR; TCRdb's table is partial and in-frame only. This table holds fewer than 85,000 clones, less than 85% found once. Patients with autoimmune history or systemic immunosuppression were excluded. This sample was included in a study of OX40 agonist ivuxolimab in advanced cancers. Study as a whole: Averaging about 60 years in age, with a range of about 23 to 80, the cohort was around 85% male.

This TCR was sampled from an adult with an advanced solid tumor such as melanoma, head and neck, liver or kidney cancer. The V call is TRBV25-1, the J call TRBJ2-3; no clear D gene. The starting material was CD4+ or CD8+ T cells sorted from blood, obtained in a trial of the OX40 agonist ivuxolimab. The CDR3 reads CASSEWGSSPTDTQYF. The DNA for the CDR3 is TGTGCCAGCAGTGAATGGGGTAGCTCCCCCACAGATACGCAGTATTTT.